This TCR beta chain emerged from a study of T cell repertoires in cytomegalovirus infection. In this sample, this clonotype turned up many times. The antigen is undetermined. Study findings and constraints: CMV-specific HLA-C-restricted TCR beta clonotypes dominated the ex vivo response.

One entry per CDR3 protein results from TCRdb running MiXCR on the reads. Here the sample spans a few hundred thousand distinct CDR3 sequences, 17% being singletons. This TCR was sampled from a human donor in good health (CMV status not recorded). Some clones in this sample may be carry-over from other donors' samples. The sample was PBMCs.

This CDR3 reads CASSFPPGRYSPLHF. The DNA of the CDR3 is TGTGCCAGCAGCTTTCCGCCGGGAAGGTATTCACCCCTCCACTTT. V and J are TRBV7-2 and TRBJ1-6; D unresolved. Germline loops: CDR1 SGHTA, CDR2 FQGNSA. The CDR3 is 15 amino acids. Trimming stripped 3 bases from V and 8 bases from J, with 14 bases between.